The 32 T cell receptor beta chains below come from one sample, sequenced in a study of identical twins (dated by TCRdb to 2016 to 2017). The protocol used for the library was 5' RACE. The instrument was an Illumina HiSeq 2000. TCRdb reanalyzed the raw reads on its own, using fastp at Q25 for trimming and MiXCR for clone calling, and kept in-frame beta chains. Each entry merges the rows of one CDR3 protein and shows their most common DNA and genes. This sample comprises about 480,000 distinct CDR3 sequences, over 12% of them detected only once. The ten largest account for around 0.52% of the sample. This sample also belongs to another study, concerning yellow fever vaccine responses in identical twins.

The sequenced material came from CD4+ T cells sorted from blood. The receptors were gathered from a woman younger than 30 in good health.

This clonotype was seen more than once but under ten times. The CDR3 protein is CASSVESDGITDTQYF. The CDR3 DNA sequence: TGTGCCAGCAGCGTAGAGTCTGACGGGATCACAGATACGCAGTATTTT. V and J are TRBV9 and TRBJ2-3; possible D gene TRBD2, 5 bases. CDR1 and CDR2 from the germline V gene are SGDLS and YYNGEE. The ends were cut back, 0 bases at V and 2 bases at J, with 13 bases in the middle. The CDR3 loop spans 16 amino acids.

This clonotype was counted a few times. The rearrangement uses TRBV3-1 and TRBJ2-3; 10 bases are a match to TRBD2. After removal of 0 bases from V and 3 bases from J, the junction contained 15 bases not matched to a gene. The CDR3 covers 20 residues. Germline lookup yields CDR1 LGHDT and CDR2 YNNKEL (reference sequence). The CDR3 sequence is CASSQDFRTGSGGPTDTQYF. The CDR3 nucleotides read TGTGCCAGCAGCCAAGATTTCCGGACCGGTAGCGGGGGGCCGACAGATACGCAGTATTTT.

This clonotype was seen only a few times. This sequence joins TRBV3-1 and TRBJ2-5; D unclear. The CDR3 runs to 15 residues. Germline CDR1 is LGHDT and CDR2 is YNNKEL (reference sequence). The V end lost 0 bases, the J end lost 0 bases, and 8 bases lay between the germline ends. The CDR3 DNA reads as TGTGCCAGCAGCCAAGATATGGGAAACCAAGAGACCCAGTACTTC. Translating gives CASSQDMGNQETQYF.

The rearrangement uses TRBV9 and TRBJ2-2; the D is unclear. Trimming shortened V by 0 bases and J by 7 bases, and 7 bases separated the two germline ends. Germline CDR1 is SGDLS and CDR2 is YYNGEE. The CDR3 runs 13 residues. The CDR3: CASSVGVIGELFF. Here the CDR3 DNA reads TGTGCCAGCAGCGTAGGGGTTATCGGGGAGCTGTTTTTT.

This clonotype was counted a few times. The chain employs TRBV2 and TRBJ2-3; 9 bases match TRBD1. This CDR3 spans 17 amino acids. In germline, CDR1 is SNHLY, CDR2 FYNNEI. The J segment lost 1 base and the V segment lost 2 bases, leaving 7 bases of the junction unmatched. For the CDR3, the DNA is TGTGCCAGCAGTGAATTACAGGGGGCGCGAGGCACAGATACGCAGTATTTT. Amino acids: CASSELQGARGTDTQYF.

V gene TRBV6-1 combines with J gene TRBJ2-5; 7 bases match TRBD2. The CDR3 runs 12 residues. Germline lookup yields CDR1 MNHNS and CDR2 SASEGT. Germline trimming cut 6 bases from V and 5 bases from J; bases unmatched to any gene: 3. CDR3 sequence reads: CASRGEGETQYF. CDR3 DNA: TGTGCCAGCAGGGGGGAGGGGGAGACCCAGTACTTC.

This clonotype was detected only a few times. The chain joins TRBV10-2 to TRBJ2-7; 8 bases fit TRBD2. J was trimmed by 4 bases and V by 2 bases; bases with no gene match: 10. The CDR3 loop spans 16 amino acids. The germline V gene encodes CDR1 WSHSY and CDR2 SAAADI. CDR3: CASSEGGLGDGYEQYF. In nucleotides, the CDR3 is TGCGCCAGCAGTGAGGGGGGACTAGGGGATGGTTACGAGCAGTACTTC.

In this sample, this clonotype turned up a few times. The gene calls are TRBV6-6 and TRBJ1-2; D ambiguous. Between the trimmed V and J ends, which lost 2 bases and 4 bases, there was a span of 5 bases. The CDR3 has 12 amino acids. Germline CDR1 MNHNY, CDR2 SVGAGI (reference sequence). The DNA for the CDR3 is TGTGCCAGCAGTTACACCAGCTATGGCTACACCTTC. It encodes CASSYTSYGYTF.

This rearrangement joins TRBV18 to TRBJ2-5; 7 bases match TRBD1. Unmatched junction bases numbered 10, after V lost 3 bases and J lost 3 bases. The CDR3 runs to 16 residues. Germline lookup yields CDR1 KGHSH and CDR2 LQKENI. CDR3 protein: CASSPKWGQTEETQYF. CDR3 DNA sequence: TGTGCCAGCTCACCGAAGTGGGGACAGACCGAAGAGACCCAGTACTTC.

This clonotype has a count of ten or more. The chain is built from TRBV20-1 and TRBJ2-3, with TRBD2 matching over 9 bases. CDR3 length: 15 amino acids. Germline assignment: CDR1 DFQATT and CDR2 SNEGSKA (reference sequence). V was clipped by 2 bases and J by 1 base; unmatched bases: 4. The CDR3 nucleotides read TGCAGTGCTAGAAAGGCTAGCGGGGGCACAGATACGCAGTATTTT. This sequence encodes CSARKASGGTDTQYF.

This chain connects TRBV5-1 to TRBJ2-7; tentative D call: TRBD1 (6 bases). Germline V gene data show CDR1 as SGHRS and CDR2 as YFSETQ. V was shortened by 2 bases and J by 5 bases, with 14 bases between the two germline ends. The CDR3 covers 14 residues. As DNA, the CDR3 is TGCGCCAGCAGCTTCGGACAGTGGGCTGACGAGCAGTACTTC. Its protein product is CASSFGQWADEQYF.

The table lists this clonotype with many counts. The rearrangement joins TRBV5-1 to TRBJ2-2; D could derive from TRBD1 or TRBD2 (5 bases each). Germline CDR1 and CDR2: SGHRS and YFSETQ. Trimming removed 3 bases from V and 4 bases from J, with 10 bases in between. The CDR3 is 14 amino acids. This chain's CDR3 is CASSWGTATGELFF. The CDR3 DNA is TGCGCCAGCAGCTGGGGGACGGCCACCGGGGAGCTGTTTTTT.

The V call is TRBV6-5, the J call TRBJ1-3, with 8 bases matching TRBD1. Unmatched junction bases numbered 9, after V lost 4 bases and J lost 4 bases. This CDR3 comprises 16 residues. Looked up from germline, CDR1 is MNHEY and CDR2 is SVGAGI. The CDR3 bases are TGTGCCAGCAGTTCCGTCGCGACAGGGGTCGGAAACACCATATATTTT. Translating it yields CASSSVATGVGNTIYF.

This clonotype was observed at least ten times. This chain uses TRBV12-3 or TRBV12-4 with TRBJ2-7; D unresolved. The CDR3 has 14 residues. V was trimmed by 4 bases and J by 2 bases, leaving 12 bases between them. The CDR3 DNA reads TGTGCCAGCAGTTCATTAAGTTTTCCCTACGAGCAGTACTTC. Amino acids: CASSSLSFPYEQYF.

This clonotype came up a few times. The CDR3 is CASSLRRNGADTQYF. As DNA, the CDR3 is TGTGCCAGCAGCTTACGAAGGAATGGGGCAGATACGCAGTATTTT. J is TRBJ2-3 and V is TRBV11-2; D unresolved. The germline gives CDR1 SGHAT, CDR2 FQNNGV. CDR3 length: 15 amino acids. The V end lost 2 bases, the J end lost 4 bases, and 13 bases lay between the germline ends.

DNA for the CDR3: TGTGCCAGCAGTTTGTCGGGAGCTGTGAAGACCCAGTACTTC. It yields the protein CASSLSGAVKTQYF. The chain couples TRBV28 to TRBJ2-5; maybe TRBD2 (6 bases). CDR3 length: 14 residues. V lost 3 bases and J lost 6, with 14 bases in between. Germline V gene sequence: CDR1 MDHEN, CDR2 SYDVKM.

The chain joins TRBV30 to TRBJ2-3, with D unresolved. CDR1 is GTSNPN and CDR2 is SVGIG in the germline V gene (reference sequence). Trimming left V 0 bases short and J 0 bases short, with 7 bases between. CDR3 size: 14 residues. The CDR3 is CAWSVSGSTDTQYF. The CDR3 DNA reads as TGTGCCTGGAGTGTGTCCGGGAGCACAGATACGCAGTATTTT.

The gene calls are TRBV20-1 and TRBJ2-2; 9 bases match TRBD1. With 4 bases clipped from V and 4 bases from J, the junction kept 7 bases outside the gene matches. CDR1 DFQATT and CDR2 SNEGSKA come from the germline V gene (reference sequence). CDR3 length equals 15 residues. The CDR3 region has the DNA TGCAGTGCTAACCGGGACAGGGTTGGCACCGGGGAGCTGTTTTTT. Translation: CSANRDRVGTGELFF.

This clonotype was seen only a few times. The V gene is TRBV12-3 or TRBV12-4, the J gene TRBJ2-3, with 7 positions matching TRBD1. The CDR3 runs 17 residues. V dropped 3 bases and J dropped 5; count of bases not matched to a gene: 14. CDR3 in DNA: TGTGCCAGCAGTTTTCTTTTGGGAGAGGGGGCGGGAGATACGCAGTATTTT. Its translation: CASSFLLGEGAGDTQYF.

This clonotype showed up just a few times. This chain connects TRBV5-1 to TRBJ2-3; D ambiguous. Between the trimmed V and J ends, which lost 0 bases and 4 bases, there was a span of 9 bases. The CDR3 covers 14 residues. From germline, CDR1 is SGHRS and CDR2 YFSETQ. The CDR3 DNA sequence: TGCGCCAGCAGCTTGGCCGGGTTCGCAGATACGCAGTATTTT. This sequence encodes CASSLAGFADTQYF.

There are a few counts of this clonotype. The gene calls are TRBV11-2 and TRBJ1-1, with D maybe TRBD1 (5 bases). Between the trimmed V and J ends, which lost 6 bases and 8 bases, there was a span of 16 bases. The length of the CDR3 is 13 residues. CDR1 SGHAT and CDR2 FQNNGV come from the germline V gene. The CDR3 is CASRPGTAREAFF. The CDR3 bases are TGTGCCAGCAGGCCAGGGACGGCCAGGGAAGCTTTCTTT.

This clonotype was seen a few times. The rearrangement joins TRBV10-3 to TRBJ2-1, with 10 bases fitting TRBD2. Per the germline V gene, CDR1 is ENHRY and CDR2 is SYGVKD. This CDR3 is built from 13 residues. Unmatched junction bases numbered 8, after V lost 10 bases and J lost 8 bases. The CDR3 DNA follows: TGTGCCACCCTAGCGGGGGATCGGGATGAGCAGTTCTTC. This translates into CATLAGDRDEQFF.

This chain links TRBV6-1 with TRBJ2-1; possibly TRBD2 for D (6 bases). Trimming took 7 bases from V and 7 from J, leaving 14 bases between them. This CDR3 spans 13 amino acids. CDR1 is MNHNS, CDR2 SASEGT, per germline. The CDR3 region has the DNA TGTGCCAGCACCCCACGGGAGAGTAATGAGCAGTTCTTC. Translation gives CASTPRESNEQFF.

This clonotype was detected only a few times. J is TRBJ1-6 and V is TRBV20-1, with 9 bases lining up with TRBD1. Germline V lookup: CDR1 DFQATT, CDR2 SNEGSKA (reference sequence). The CDR3 sequence is 15 residues long. V trimming: 5 bases; J trimming: 5 bases; junction bases outside the gene matches: 7. CDR3 coding DNA: TGCAGTGCTGATAGGGGACAGGGAGATAATTCACCCCTCCACTTT. This gives the protein CSADRGQGDNSPLHF.

Note on this clonotype: A read error may be the cause here, since a much bigger clone is one base away. The chain uses TRBV28 and TRBJ2-2; D is perhaps TRBD2 (5 bases). Per germline, CDR1 MDHEN and CDR2 SYDVKM. The CDR3 runs to 14 residues. The CDR3 reads CASSSLLNTGKLFF. The CDR3 DNA reads as TGTGCCAGCAGTTCCCTACTTAACACCGGGAAGCTGTTTTTT.

This chain links TRBV3-1 with TRBJ2-1; no definite D call. V was cut by 10 bases and J by 4 bases, with 20 bases left in between. There are 15 residues in the CDR3. Per germline, CDR1 LGHDT and CDR2 YNNKEL (reference sequence). The DNA for the CDR3 is TGTGCCACCGCTTTCTTGGCAGGTTCTTACAATGAGCAGTTCTTC. Its protein product is CATAFLAGSYNEQFF.

There are many counts of this clonotype. V gene TRBV20-1 combines with J gene TRBJ2-7; TRBD1 matches 8 bases. The germline V gene has CDR1 DFQATT and CDR2 SNEGSKA (reference sequence). CDR3 length: 12 amino acids. Germline trimming cut 6 bases from V and 6 bases from J; bases unmatched to any gene: 7. The CDR3 DNA is TGCAGTGCGCACGGACAGGGAACCGAGCAGTACTTC. Protein sequence: CSAHGQGTEQYF.

The V gene is TRBV7-2, the J gene TRBJ1-1, with no clear D. Germline assignment: CDR1 SGHTA and CDR2 FQGNSA. The CDR3 extends over 17 amino acids. With 1 base removed from V and 2 bases from J, the gap between germline ends came to 17 bases. The CDR3 loop is CASSLGWSAGPNTEAFF. The CDR3 DNA reads as TGTGCCAGCAGCTTAGGTTGGTCGGCAGGACCTAACACTGAAGCTTTCTTT.

The CDR3 spells CASSLARGIYQETQYF. CDR3 sequence (DNA): TGTGCCAGCAGCTTGGCTCGGGGCATCTACCAAGAGACCCAGTACTTC. The chain joins TRBV7-9 to TRBJ2-5; D could derive from TRBD1 or TRBD2 (5 bases each). The CDR3 consists of 16 residues. The V end lost 3 bases, the J end lost 0 bases, and 14 bases lay between the germline ends. The V gene's germline CDR1 is SEHNR and CDR2 FQNEAQ (reference sequence).

This clonotype appeared a few times. The rearrangement uses TRBV14 and TRBJ1-4; tentative D call: TRBD1 (5 bases). Trimming shortened V by 0 bases and J by 3 bases, and 8 bases separated the two germline ends. CDR1 is SGHDN and CDR2 is FVKESK in the germline V gene. This CDR3 is 15 amino acids long. The DNA for the CDR3 is TGTGCCAGCAGCCAAGATTTAGGGGCTAATGAAAAACTGTTTTTT. Translation: CASSQDLGANEKLFF.

This rearrangement joins TRBV7-2 to TRBJ2-1; D gene ambiguous. The V gene's germline CDR1 is SGHTA and CDR2 FQGNSA. V dropped 1 base and J dropped 7 bases, with 14 bases sitting between them. This CDR3 has 15 amino acids. CDR3 amino acids: CASSLGRSPGNEQFF. The CDR3 DNA sequence: TGTGCCAGCAGCTTAGGCAGAAGCCCCGGTAATGAGCAGTTCTTC.

This clonotype was found a few times. This chain joins TRBV10-3 and TRBJ1-2; weak D call: TRBD1 (5 bases). Germline V gene data show CDR1 as ENHRY and CDR2 as SYGVKD. V lost 5 bases, J lost 4 bases, and 14 bases lay in between. This CDR3 has 14 amino acids. The CDR3 sequence is CAISTGVVGYGYTF. CDR3 DNA: TGTGCCATCAGTACAGGAGTAGTGGGCTATGGCTACACCTTC.